These 16 T cell receptor beta chains were all obtained from the same sample, sequenced in a study of cytomegalovirus exposure and HLA in healthy donors. Both 60 Vbeta primers and 13 Jbeta primers went into the PCR. Some clones are missing from TCRdb's copy, which holds only in-frame ones; the method was immunoSEQ multiplex PCR. This sample yields some 140,000 clones, of which roughly three quarters are seen a single time; about 13% belongs to the top ten. Sequencing input: PBMCs. The receptor set was obtained from a man aged 25-45 years in good health and CMV-seropositive.

This clone was counted once. The chain couples TRBV19 to TRBJ2-5; 10 positions match TRBD1. The CDR3 length is 14 residues. Germline V gene lookup returns CDR1 LNHDA and CDR2 SQIVND (reference sequence). V dropped 7 bases and J dropped 5; count of bases not matched to a gene: 7. The CDR3 protein is CASTPTGGEETQYF. The CDR3 nucleotides read TGTGCCAGTACCCCGACAGGGGGCGAGGAGACCCAGTACTTC.

The genes are TRBV5-1 and TRBJ2-7; the match to TRBD1 covers 7 bases. CDR1 and CDR2 from the germline V gene are SGHRS and YFSETQ. The CDR3 runs to 14 residues. Losses at the gene ends were 5 bases for V and 2 bases for J; bases not matched to a gene: 7. The chain's CDR3 is CASRRTTGAYEQYF. DNA of the CDR3: TGCGCCAGCAGGAGAACAACAGGGGCCTACGAGCAGTACTTC. Full variable domain (rest looked up from reference TRBV5-1 and TRBJ2-7): KAGVTQTPRYLIKTRGQQVTLSCSPISGHRSVSWYQQTPGQGLQFLFEYFSETQRNKGNFPGRFSGRQFSNSRSEMNVSTLELGDSALYLCASRRTTGAYEQYFGPGTRLTVT.

The chain joins TRBV25-1 to TRBJ1-5; D is possibly TRBD1 (6 bases). This CDR3 region has 15 residues. Between the trimmed V and J ends, which lost 4 bases and 0 bases, there was a span of 10 bases. CDR1 is MGHDK, CDR2 SYGVNS, per germline. CDR3 in amino acids: CASSGQANSNQPQHF. Here the CDR3 DNA reads TGTGCCAGCAGTGGACAGGCGAATAGCAATCAGCCCCAGCATTTT.

This chain links TRBV7-2 with TRBJ2-7, with D tentatively TRBD2 (6 bases). This CDR3 comprises 14 residues. V lost 5 bases to trimming and J lost 2 bases, with 13 bases between them. Germline loops: CDR1 SGHTA, CDR2 FQGNSA. The DNA of the CDR3 is TGTGCCAGCAGCCCCCGTGGCGGGGCCTACGAGCAGTACTTC. This codes for CASSPRGGAYEQYF.

V and J are TRBV5-6 and TRBJ1-5, with 10 bases aligning to TRBD1. The CDR3 covers 14 residues. Germline CDR1 and CDR2: SGHDT and YYEEEE. V lost 4 bases and J lost 8; bases outside the gene matches: 6. The CDR3 sequence: CASSLTGGEKPQHF. The CDR3 bases are TGTGCCAGCAGCCTGACAGGGGGCGAGAAGCCCCAGCATTTT. Full variable domain (missing parts from reference TRBV5-6 and TRBJ1-5): DAGVTQSPTHLIKTRGQQVTLRCSPKSGHDTVSWYQQALGQGPQFIFQYYEEEERQRGNFPDRFSGHQFPNYSSELNVNALLLGDSALYLCASSLTGGEKPQHFGDGTRLSIL.

The chain uses TRBV30 and TRBJ1-1, with 7 positions matching TRBD1. V dropped 2 bases and J dropped 0; count of bases not matched to a gene: 9. The CDR3 is made up of 16 amino acids. Germline CDR1 reads GTSNPN; CDR2 reads SVGIG (reference sequence). CDR3 residues: CAWSPPDREVNTEAFF. DNA for the CDR3: TGTGCCTGGAGTCCCCCTGACAGGGAAGTGAACACTGAAGCTTTCTTT.

The chain links TRBV10-3 to TRBJ2-1; the match to TRBD1 covers 8 bases. Trimming removed 3 bases from V and 5 bases from J; junction bases left unmatched: 12. This CDR3 has 17 amino acids. CDR1 ENHRY and CDR2 SYGVKD come from the germline V gene. DNA for the CDR3: TGTGCCATCAGTGACCAGACGGACAGGGCCAGACACAATGAGCAGTTCTTC. This translates into CAISDQTDRARHNEQFF.

The chain employs TRBV11-3 and TRBJ2-3; D may be TRBD2 (5 bases). The CDR3 is made up of 15 amino acids. CDR1 is SGHNT, CDR2 YENEEA, per germline. V lost 5 bases and J lost 7, with 19 bases in between. DNA of the CDR3: TGTGCCAGCAGCCCTGGAGGAGGCGCCACTTATACGCAGTATTTT. Translated, it gives CASSPGGGATYTQYF.

The chain uses TRBV9 and TRBJ2-7; D is undetermined. The V gene lost 0 bases and the J gene lost 3 bases, with 10 bases spanning the gap. Germline V gene data show CDR1 as SGDLS and CDR2 as YYNGEE. The CDR3 has 14 amino acids. CDR3 DNA: TGTGCCAGCAGCGTAGACGACTTACTCTACGAGCAGTACTTC. Translated, it gives CASSVDDLLYEQYF. The full variable domain, in which reference TRBV9 and TRBJ2-7 provide the parts outside the CDR3, is DSGVTQTPKHLITATGQRVTLRCSPRSGDLSVYWYQQSLDQGLQFLIQYYNGEERAKGNILERFSAQQFPDLHSELNLSSLELGDSALYFCASSVDDLLYEQYFGPGTRLTVT.

Here the CDR3 DNA reads TGTGCCAGCAGTTTAGAAGGTCGCAGGGGCTACGAGCAGTACTTC. Encoded protein: CASSLEGRRGYEQYF. The J gene is TRBJ2-7, the V gene TRBV28; maybe TRBD1 (6 bases). Trimming pared 2 bases from V and 3 bases from J, leaving 14 bases between. This CDR3 comprises 15 residues. Germline CDR1 MDHEN, CDR2 SYDVKM.

V is TRBV7-8 and J is TRBJ1-5; weak D call: TRBD1 (5 bases). Trimming stripped 5 bases from V and 4 bases from J, with 15 bases between. CDR3 length equals 15 residues. Germline values: CDR1 SGHVS, CDR2 FQNEAQ. The CDR3 sequence is CASSPGSHPNQPQHF. The CDR3 DNA reads as TGTGCCAGCAGCCCAGGGTCGCACCCAAATCAGCCCCAGCATTTT.

This chain links TRBV6-6 with TRBJ2-3, with 7 bases that match TRBD1. V lost 2 bases, J lost 4 bases, and 9 bases stayed unmatched. This CDR3 has 16 amino acids. Germline V lookup: CDR1 MNHNY, CDR2 SVGAGI (reference sequence). The CDR3 spells CASSYEGQSSADTQYF. The CDR3 bases are TGTGCCAGCAGTTACGAGGGACAGAGCTCCGCAGATACGCAGTATTTT.

This rearrangement joins TRBV28 to TRBJ1-1; tentatively, D is TRBD1 (6 bases). The length of the CDR3 is 18 residues. V lost 2 bases to trimming and J lost 5 bases, with 24 bases between them. Germline lookup yields CDR1 MDHEN and CDR2 SYDVKM. The CDR3 region has the DNA TGTGCCAGCAGTTTAAGCCCTGGGGACATCCTAGGAGGTACTGAAGCTTTCTTT. Its translation is CASSLSPGDILGGTEAFF.

The rearrangement links TRBV4-2 to TRBJ2-1; possibly TRBD1 for D (6 bases). Germline CDR1 LGHNA, CDR2 YNFKEQ. The CDR3 is 15 residues long. Trimming stripped 0 bases from V and 7 bases from J, with 13 bases between. In DNA form, the CDR3 reads TGTGCCAGCAGCCAAGAAGGCCAGGGGTTTAATGAGCAGTTCTTC. Its protein product is CASSQEGQGFNEQFF.

This clone was detected once. The J gene is TRBJ1-2, the V gene TRBV29-1; a possible D gene is TRBD1 (6 bases). Trimming took 5 bases from V and 6 from J, leaving 22 bases between them. Germline V gives CDR1 SQVTM, CDR2 ANQGSEA. There are 15 residues in the CDR3. The DNA for the CDR3 is TGCAGCGTTTCCGGACGTACCTACAGGGAAAATGGCTACACCTTC. This encodes CSVSGRTYRENGYTF.

This clone has just a few counts. V usage is TRBV6-1 and J usage is TRBJ2-7, with 8 positions matching TRBD2. Germline CDR1 is MNHNS and CDR2 is SASEGT. The CDR3 spans 14 residues. V gave up 2 bases and J gave up 5 bases; unmatched junction bases: 5. The CDR3, as DNA: TGTGCCAGCAGTGAAACCCTGACTAGCGACGAGCAGTACTTC. Translating it yields CASSETLTSDEQYF.